This T cell receptor beta chain derives from a study of Graves' ophthalmopathy and Graves' hyperthyroidism. Findings and caveats of the study: Blood also carried most expanded thyroid clonotypes exceeding 0.001 frequency.

Regarding this clonotype: The antigen is undetermined.

For donors with ophthalmopathy, the disease showed moderate-to-severe activity, reached CAS ≥3 and NOSPECS ≥4, and had lasted under 3 months. Certain patients, namely those with other autoimmune diseases, uncontrolled infections, pregnancy or lactation, were excluded. From RNA, the CDR3 regions of TCR beta chains were amplified and sequenced. First-round RT-PCR employed HTBI primers, with a second-round multiplex PCR after it. TCRdb re-called the multiplex PCR reads through MiXCR, storing one row per CDR3 protein. The sample includes over 450,000 distinct CDR3 sequences, 13% to 15% seen only once; the top ten take over 8%. The CDR3 runs 13 residues. In germline, CDR1 is SQVTM, CDR2 ANQGSEA. Trimming removed 4 bases from V and 1 base from J, with 10 bases in between.

The chain carries TRBV29-1 and TRBJ1-1; D call uncertain. Input material: blood. This sequence was found in a woman under 40 with Graves' ophthalmopathy. DNA for the CDR3: TGCAGCGTTGCCCCGACGGCGAACACTGAAGCTTTCTTT. Amino acids: CSVAPTANTEAFF.